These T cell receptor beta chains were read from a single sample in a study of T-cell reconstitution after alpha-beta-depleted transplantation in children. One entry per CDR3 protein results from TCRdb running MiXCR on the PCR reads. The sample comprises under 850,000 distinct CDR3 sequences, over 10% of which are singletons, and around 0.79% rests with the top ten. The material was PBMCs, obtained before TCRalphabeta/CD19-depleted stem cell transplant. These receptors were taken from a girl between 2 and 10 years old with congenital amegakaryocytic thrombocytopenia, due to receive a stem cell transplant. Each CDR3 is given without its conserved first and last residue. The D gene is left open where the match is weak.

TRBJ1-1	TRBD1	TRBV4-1	ASSQDLAGGPNTEAF
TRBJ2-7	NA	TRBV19	ASSTLGTLTWSEQY
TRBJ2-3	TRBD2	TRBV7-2	ASLAGGPSDTQY
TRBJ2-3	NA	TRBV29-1	SGGGGSTDTQY
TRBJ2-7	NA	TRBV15	ATSRERRLGYEQY
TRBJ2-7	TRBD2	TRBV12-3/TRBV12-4	ASSSFASGAYEQY
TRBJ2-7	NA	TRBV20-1	SAGDFPIGEQY
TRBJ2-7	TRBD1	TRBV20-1	SARTRGRGLEQY
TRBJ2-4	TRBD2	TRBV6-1	ASNDPASGKNIQY
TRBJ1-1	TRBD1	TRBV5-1	ASSERQGVTEAF
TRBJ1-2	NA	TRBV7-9	AWSGGPNYGYT
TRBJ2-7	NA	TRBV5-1	ASSLIISSYEQY
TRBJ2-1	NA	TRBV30	AWSSGVRYEQF
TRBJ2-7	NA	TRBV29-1	SVPWGPPILFPYEQY
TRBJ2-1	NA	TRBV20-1	SPGPGSYNEQF
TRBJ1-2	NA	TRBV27	ASSDLRTDYGYT
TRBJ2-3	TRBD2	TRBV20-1	SARGVAGGPSDTQY
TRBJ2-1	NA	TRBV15	ATSRDRSSYNEQF
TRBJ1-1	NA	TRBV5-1	ASSLYPGNTEAF
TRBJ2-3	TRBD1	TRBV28	ASRPNRGISTDTQY
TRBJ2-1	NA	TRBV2	ASRDVSGSYNEQF
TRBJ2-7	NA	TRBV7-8	ASSPWGRVSYEQY
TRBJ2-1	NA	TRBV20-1	SARDFARGSYNEQF
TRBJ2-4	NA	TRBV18	ASSPQAPFSKNIQY
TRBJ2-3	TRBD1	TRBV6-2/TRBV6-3	ASRPTGGKTSTDTQY
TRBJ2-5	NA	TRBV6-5	ASSYRRQETQY
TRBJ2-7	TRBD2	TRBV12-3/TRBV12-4	ASGSLAGYEQY
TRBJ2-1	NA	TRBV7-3	ASSLTQLNEQF
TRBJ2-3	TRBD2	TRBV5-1	ASSKLAGVPDTQY